This TCR beta chain was captured by sequencing in a study of a mutant IDH1 vaccine in newly diagnosed glioma (dated by TCRdb to about 2021). Regarding the research as a whole: Of the approximately 30 treated patients, approximately 60% were male and around 40% were female, and the mean age was 40.4 years. Before enrollment, patients had received standard therapy of radiotherapy alone, temozolomide alone, or radiochemotherapy with temozolomide; most received the combination. Peripheral blood was drawn at six visits: V03 (baseline), V05, V07, V10, V12 and V13. For exploratory analyses, longitudinal TCRB deep sequencing was carried out in about two dozen treated patients wherever samples were available. The study at large found these results: Across multiple MHC alleles, vaccine-induced immune responses were seen in nearly 95% of patients. The authors noted that analyses of patient blood samples could not be reproduced because of sample limitations. Availability determined which PBMC samples were chosen for TCRB deep sequencing. Pseudoprogression seemed to be unrelated to changes in the top peripheral T cell clonotypes found by TCRB sequencing.

The meaning of the sample's time point label: baseline, week 1 (first vaccination visit). The intended sense of this specimen's treatment or condition label: pre-vaccination baseline after standard-of-care therapy. All donors had newly diagnosed IDH1-mutant astrocytomas of WHO grade 3 or 4 that showed loss of nuclear ATRX. The samples were drawn from NOA16, a multicentre, single-arm, open-label phase I trial in Germany that tested a mutant IDH1 peptide vaccine in humans for the first time. Blood drawn at visit V03 was used as the baseline sample for immunogenicity testing. Genomic DNA for TCRB sequencing was isolated from EDTA blood with the DNeasy Blood and Tissue Kit. This clone was detected only once. Its antigen remains unidentified. It has no much larger one-base neighbor in the sample; base qualities were not kept. Reading from cysteine to phenylalanine, the CDR3 counts 14 amino acids. The read is trimmed to its CDR3 DNA, 42 bases read in frame from base 1. Taken from the germline V gene, the CDR1 and CDR2 loops are MDHEN and SYDVKM. Deletion took 1 base off V and 3 bases off J, with a span of 7 bases between the germline ends.

The library was generated by the immunoSEQ multiplex PCR assay. Following the manufacturer's protocol, the hsTCRB Kit was used to amplify rearranged TCR beta chain sequences. Sequencing of TCRB libraries was carried out on an Illumina MiSeq. The source study handled its data this way. Demultiplexing, trimming and gene mapping were performed with the kit vendor's proprietary platform. In TCRdb, the immuneACCESS table is reduced to in-frame sequences with V and J assigned. These tables do not hold every clone; where another copy was compared, an unresolved V gene accounts for under half, and the others remain unexplained. V, J and clone size were drawn from that table, and D and trimming were deduced from the DNA. This sample holds about 50,000 clones; 86% were observed only once. Approximately 2.5% of the sample belongs to the ten largest clones.

The sequenced sample was PBMCs, obtained from a glioma patient treated with radiotherapy, temozolomide or both. The sequence is built from TRBV28 and TRBJ2-1; the D segment could be TRBD2, given 5 matching bases. The origin of this receptor is a man aged 35-49 years with glioma. The CDR3 here reads CASSLSEGYNEQFF. The base sequence is TGTGCCAGCAGTTTATCTGAGGGCTACAATGAGCAGTTCTTC.